Described below is a single T cell receptor (beta chain) sequence and its context. TCRdb's copy holds only in-frame clones and misses some; the assay was immunoSEQ multiplex PCR. The sample lists over 50,000 clones, approximately 86% occurring once. The sample belongs to a study of technical replicates of blood from several donors. CDR3 length: 14 amino acids. V gave up 1 base and J gave up 4 bases; unmatched junction bases: 2. Germline V gene lookup returns CDR1 SGHTA and CDR2 FQGNSA. This receptor was obtained from a human donor in good health. Some clones in this sample may be carry-over from other donors' samples. The rearrangement joins TRBV7-2 to TRBJ1-2, with 8 bases identical to TRBD1. Sequencing was carried out using PBMCs. CDR3 nucleotide sequence: TGTGCCAGCAGCTTAGACAGGGGGGGCTATGGCTACACCTTC. Translated, it gives CASSLDRGGYGYTF.